This note documents a single T cell receptor (beta chain) sequence. Its antigen remains unidentified. No base quality values were provided; no much bigger clone lies one nucleotide off. Collaborating institutions collected whole blood in K2EDTA tubes following their own protocols. Collaborator samples were shipped for TCRbeta analysis as frozen whole blood, isolated PBMCs, or DNA extracted from either sample type. The data stem from a study of blood T cell repertoires in COVID-19 (dated by TCRdb to the early 2020s). For context, the study as a whole: The collaborator samples originated in the United States, Italy and Spain and spanned the acute and convalescent phases of COVID-19. The material from the prospective study consisted of cDNA or gDNA derived from T cells, B-cell-depleted T cells, or PBMCs. The dataset comprised deeply sampled blood TCRbeta repertoires from subjects exposed to, actively infected with, or recovered from COVID-19. The repertoires were released in a freely available public database meant as a resource for research on the immune response to SARS-CoV-2. The samples were drawn from two sources: the first 160 participants of the ongoing ImmuneRACE study, and 1,000 to 1,500 subjects contributed by 6 global collaborators. The sample metadata nearly always contained a de-identified subject ID, COVID-19 status, age in years and sex. HLA class I and class II types, where available, came from metadata supplied by the sample provider rather than from assay-based typing. Results and caveats for the whole study, not just this receptor: The amount of clinical and demographic metadata varied by source and participant and was provided uncurated.

TCRbeta CDR3 regions were amplified from genomic DNA using the immunoSEQ Assay, a bias-controlled multiplex PCR. On the study's bioinformatics: Within the assay, amplification of reference gene primers was used to estimate how many nucleated cells each sample contained. Sequence reads were collapsed and filtered to measure the absolute abundance of every unique TCRbeta CDR3 rearrangement. Productive Simpson clonality was computed per sample as the square root of Simpson's diversity index over productive rearrangements. TCRdb carries this immuneACCESS record with in-frame sequences only. Its versions omit some clonotypes, under half of them owing to an unresolved V gene in the studies checked, with the rest unexplained. The DNA was the basis for D and trimming; V, J and clone size are from that table. The sample records about 50,000 clones, roughly 88% of which are singletons. About 7.6% of the sample comes from the top ten.

According to the germline V gene, CDR1 reads MGHDK and CDR2 reads SYGVNS. V and J lose 1 base and 2 bases, and a span of 18 bases separates them. CDR3 length: 17 amino acids, cysteine to phenylalanine. The DNA shown is the 51-base CDR3, in frame from base 1. Sequencing used peripheral blood. The sequence derives from a human donor in a cohort sampled during active COVID-19. The rearranged segments are TRBV25-1 and TRBJ2-7; the D region possibly corresponds to TRBD1 (6 bases align). The CDR3 is CASSESKAGAIAYEQYF. The DNA is as follows: TGTGCCAGCAGTGAATCCAAGGCAGGGGCTATCGCCTACGAGCAGTACTTC.